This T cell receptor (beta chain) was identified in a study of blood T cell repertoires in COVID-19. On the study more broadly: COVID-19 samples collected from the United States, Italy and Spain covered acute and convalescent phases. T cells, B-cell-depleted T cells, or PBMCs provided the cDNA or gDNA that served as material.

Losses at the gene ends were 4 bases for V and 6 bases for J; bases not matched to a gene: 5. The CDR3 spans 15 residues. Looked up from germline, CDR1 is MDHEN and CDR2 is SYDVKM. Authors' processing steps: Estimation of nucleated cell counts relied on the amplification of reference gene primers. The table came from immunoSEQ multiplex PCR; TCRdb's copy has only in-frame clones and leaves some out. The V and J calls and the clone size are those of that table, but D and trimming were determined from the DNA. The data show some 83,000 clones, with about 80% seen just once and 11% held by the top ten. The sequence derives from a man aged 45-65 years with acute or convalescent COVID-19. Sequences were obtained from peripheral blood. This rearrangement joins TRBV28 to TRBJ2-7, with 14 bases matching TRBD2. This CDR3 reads CASSSTGTSGSEQYF. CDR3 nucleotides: TGTGCCAGCAGTTCCACAGGGACTAGCGGGAGCGAGCAGTACTTC.